The source of this T cell receptor (beta chain) is a study of T cells in tumors after PD-1 blockade. Whole-study context: Daily vismodegib 150 mg continued in a subset of anti-PD-1-treated patients.

Looked up from germline, CDR1 is LNHNV and CDR2 is YYDKDF (reference sequence). V gave up 0 bases and J gave up 3 bases; unmatched junction bases: 2. This CDR3 contains 15 residues. The assay was immunoSEQ multiplex PCR, and TCRdb's table has in-frame clones only and misses some. Found here are about 63,000 clones, roughly 70% of them singletons; the top ten hold 4% to 5%. The chain has TRBV15 and TRBJ2-7; 10 bases map to TRBD1. The TCR comes from a human donor with basal cell carcinoma. The material was PBMCs, obtained after anti-PD-1 treatment. The CDR3 here is CATSREGQGFYEQYF. CDR3 DNA sequence: TGTGCCACCAGCAGAGAGGGACAGGGGTTCTACGAGCAGTACTTC.